This is a list of T cell receptor beta chains from one sample in a study of T cells in Graves' hyperthyroidism and ophthalmopathy. MiXCR was run by TCRdb on the multiplex PCR reads, yielding one entry per CDR3 protein. The sample includes about 420,000 distinct CDR3 sequences, roughly an eighth of them seen just once. The source material was blood. Receptors originate from a woman aged 18-29 years with Graves' hyperthyroidism. Both conserved end residues are part of each CDR3. The order of the fields is J gene, CDR3 length, clone size, D gene, V gene, CDR3 protein, CDR3 DNA. A D gene is named only where the DNA matches it firmly. Part of the rows lack a size; the others show once, few, many or a class for expanded clones.

TRBJ2-3,12,many,-,TRBV30,CAWSRSGDTQYF,TGTGCCTGGAGTCGATCCGGAGATACGCAGTATTTT
TRBJ2-3,14,many,-,TRBV5-1,CASSQGVDTDTQYF,TGCGCCAGCAGCCAAGGTGTGGACACAGATACGCAGTATTTT
TRBJ2-7,14,many,-,TRBV5-1,CASSLRAGSDEQYF,TGCGCCAGCAGCTTAAGGGCAGGGTCAGATGAGCAGTACTTC
TRBJ2-7,12,many,-,TRBV2,CASSDPFYEQYF,TGTGCCAGCAGTGATCCCTTCTACGAGCAGTACTTC
TRBJ1-5,14,-,-,TRBV6-1,CASSVSGANQPQHF,TGTGCCAGCAGTGTATCAGGGGCAAATCAGCCCCAGCATTTT
TRBJ2-7,17,-,TRBD1,TRBV4-2,CASSQESGQGGDYEQYF,TGTGCCAGCAGCCAAGAGTCGGGACAGGGCGGTGACTACGAGCAGTACTTC
TRBJ2-3,14,few,-,TRBV29-1,CSVGGRGSTDTQYF,TGCAGCGTTGGGGGGCGGGGCAGCACAGATACGCAGTATTTT
TRBJ1-2,16,many,TRBD1,TRBV27,CASSPGMGQGAFGYTF,TGTGCCAGCAGTCCTGGCATGGGACAGGGGGCGTTTGGCTACACCTTC
TRBJ2-1,14,many,-,TRBV11-3,CASSLGRYNNEQFF,TGTGCCAGCAGCTTAGGGCGGTATAACAATGAGCAGTTCTTC
TRBJ2-7,15,few,TRBD1,TRBV12-3/TRBV12-4,CASSLLGTGVAEQYF,TGTGCCAGCAGTTTGTTAGGGACAGGGGTTGCCGAGCAGTACTTC
TRBJ1-2,13,many,TRBD1,TRBV30,CAWSPTGVYGYTF,TGTGCCTGGAGTCCCACAGGGGTCTATGGCTACACCTTC
TRBJ2-5,14,few,TRBD1,TRBV30,CAWNHQGAGETQYF,TGTGCCTGGAACCATCAGGGGGCAGGGGAGACCCAGTACTTC
TRBJ2-2,14,few,TRBD2,TRBV29-1,CSALAGGNTGELFF,TGCAGCGCGTTAGCGGGAGGGAACACCGGGGAGCTGTTTTTT
TRBJ2-5,13,many,-,TRBV10-3,CAISVGLQETQYF,TGTGCCATCAGTGTTGGTTTGCAAGAGACCCAGTACTTC
TRBJ2-2,14,many,TRBD1,TRBV6-1,CASNDRGGTGELFF,TGTGCCAGCAACGACAGGGGAGGCACCGGGGAGCTGTTTTTT
TRBJ1-3,13,many,-,TRBV3-1,CASSQGRGNTIYF,TGTGCCAGCAGCCAGGGAAGGGGAAACACCATATATTTT
TRBJ2-1,15,many,-,TRBV7-3,CASSLISSGVNEQFF,TGTGCCAGCAGCTTAATCTCCTCGGGGGTGAATGAGCAGTTCTTC
TRBJ2-5,14,-,TRBD2,TRBV6-1,CASSTLAGGETQYF,TGTGCCAGCAGTACACTAGCGGGAGGAGAGACCCAGTACTTC
TRBJ2-4,17,-,TRBD1,TRBV18,CASPPPGTGITKNIQYF,TGTGCCAGCCCACCACCCGGGACAGGGATAACCAAAAACATTCAGTACTTC
TRBJ2-4,12,-,-,TRBV2,CALTSDENIQYF,TGTGCACTCACGAGCGATGAAAACATTCAGTACTTC
TRBJ2-5,13,many,-,TRBV7-3,CASSLGVAETQYF,TGTGCCAGCAGCTTGGGGGTTGCGGAGACCCAGTACTTC
TRBJ2-2,12,many,-,TRBV11-2,CASSLNSGELFF,TGTGCCAGCAGCTTAAACTCCGGGGAGCTGTTTTTT
TRBJ1-1,12,many,-,TRBV29-1,CSVRSVNTEAFF,TGCAGCGTTCGATCGGTCAACACTGAAGCTTTCTTT
TRBJ1-1,15,few,-,TRBV27,CASKNGQYPSTEAFF,TGTGCCAGCAAGAATGGACAATATCCCAGCACTGAAGCTTTCTTT
TRBJ2-1,13,-,TRBD2,TRBV7-9,CAMMTSETDEQFF,TGTGCCATGATGACTAGCGAGACCGATGAGCAGTTCTTC
TRBJ2-1,16,-,TRBD2,TRBV11-2,CASSVAFAGAENEQFF,TGTGCCAGCAGCGTAGCGTTCGCGGGAGCGGAGAATGAGCAGTTCTTC
TRBJ1-2,14,many,-,TRBV28,CASRTTHLNYGYTF,TGTGCCAGCAGAACCACTCACCTTAACTATGGCTACACCTTC
TRBJ2-1,11,many,-,TRBV10-1,CASSDGNEQFF,TGCGCCAGCAGCGACGGCAATGAGCAGTTCTTC
TRBJ1-6,15,many,TRBD1,TRBV28,CASSSSGQGNSPLHF,TGTGCCAGCAGTTCCTCCGGACAGGGTAATTCACCCCTCCACTTT
TRBJ1-2,15,many,-,TRBV11-2,CASSRSGAGLYGYTF,TGTGCCAGCAGCCGGTCCGGGGCGGGTCTCTATGGCTACACCTTC
TRBJ2-7,14,-,-,TRBV20-1,CSARGRGPRGEQYF,TGCAGTGCTAGAGGTCGAGGCCCCCGGGGGGAGCAGTACTTC
TRBJ1-3,15,-,-,TRBV7-8,CASSLGLSSGNTIYF,TGTGCCAGCAGCTTAGGGCTTAGCTCTGGAAACACCATATATTTT
TRBJ1-5,15,many,-,TRBV28,CASSLRGGSNQPQHF,TGTGCCAGCAGTTTAAGGGGCGGTAGCAATCAGCCCCAGCATTTT
TRBJ1-1,17,-,-,TRBV18,CASSRRSASRENTEAFF,TGTGCCAGCTCACGCCGGTCCGCCTCTCGGGAGAACACTGAAGCTTTCTTT
TRBJ2-6,17,-,-,TRBV19,CASSGWAGASGANVLTF,TGTGCCAGTAGCGGTTGGGCGGGGGCCTCTGGGGCCAACGTCCTGACTTTC
TRBJ2-3,14,few,TRBD1,TRBV5-1,CASSSGTGTDPQYF,TGCGCCAGCAGCTCTGGTACAGGGACAGATCCGCAGTATTTT
TRBJ2-2,14,many,-,TRBV28,CASSLSSVHGELFF,TGTGCCAGCAGTTTATCTAGCGTGCACGGGGAGCTGTTTTTT
TRBJ2-7,15,-,TRBD1,TRBV4-2,CASSQAGTGKYEQYF,TGTGCCAGCAGCCAAGCAGGGACAGGGAAATACGAGCAGTACTTC
TRBJ2-1,12,many,-,TRBV7-9,CASRRGAEEQFF,TGTGCCAGCCGACGGGGGGCAGAGGAGCAGTTCTTC
TRBJ2-3,14,many,-,TRBV10-3,CAISSGLEVDTQYF,TGTGCCATCAGCTCGGGACTGGAGGTAGATACGCAGTATTTT
TRBJ2-3,13,few,-,TRBV7-3,CASSVLGGDTQYF,TGTGCCAGCAGCGTGCTAGGCGGCGATACGCAGTATTTT
TRBJ2-1,14,many,TRBD2,TRBV28,CASSLGLGGNEQFF,TGTGCCAGCAGCCTGGGACTAGGCGGAAATGAGCAGTTCTTC
TRBJ2-7,17,many,TRBD1,TRBV12-3/TRBV12-4,CASSLAHGQGTRYEQYF,TGTGCCAGCAGTTTAGCCCACGGACAGGGTACCAGATACGAGCAGTACTTC
TRBJ2-3,14,-,-,TRBV7-9,CASSSAQFTDTQYF,TGTGCCAGCAGCTCCGCCCAATTCACAGATACGCAGTATTTT
TRBJ2-7,16,many,TRBD2,TRBV20-1,CSASPGLDSPSYEQYF,TGCAGTGCTAGCCCCGGACTAGATTCGCCCTCCTACGAGCAGTACTTC
TRBJ1-5,15,-,-,TRBV2,CAGSEDPNSNQPQHF,TGTGCCGGCAGTGAAGACCCTAATAGCAATCAGCCCCAGCATTTT
TRBJ2-2,15,many,-,TRBV12-3/TRBV12-4,CASSLGRRNTGELFF,TGTGCCAGCAGTCTCGGACGGAGGAACACCGGGGAGCTGTTTTTT